The source of this T cell receptor (beta chain) is a study of T cells in localized non-small cell lung cancer. This clone was recorded many times. Its matching antigen is unknown. Overall study results and limits: Sequencing involved a lone tumor region, leaving heterogeneity possible. Those with higher blood T cell density had longer overall survival. Uninvolved adjacent lung showed the highest T cell clonality, exceeding tumor.

Germline lookup yields CDR1 SGHTA and CDR2 FQGTGA. The CDR3 extends over 15 amino acids. Trimming cost V 0 bases and J 3 bases; bases outside gene matches: 2. Repertoires were generated with immunoSEQ multiplex PCR, while TCRdb's copy carries only in-frame clones and drops some. Of tens of thousands of clones listed, about three quarters are singletons. The source was PBMCs, collected before any cancer treatment. The receptor was isolated from a man between 40 and 70 years old with stage II squamous cell lung carcinoma. V and J are TRBV7-3 and TRBJ2-7; 10 nucleotides match TRBD1. The CDR3 DNA reads as TGTGCCAGCAGCTTAACGGGGACAGGGGACTACGAGCAGTACTTC. This translates into CASSLTGTGDYEQYF.